One sample yielded the 3 T cell receptor beta chains listed below, sequenced in a study of T cell responses to AZD1222 COVID-19 vaccine. Sequencing used immunoSEQ multiplex PCR; TCRdb keeps in-frame clones, though not all of them. The sample lists some 180,000 clones, over 90% occurring once. This sample comprised peripheral blood, obtained 28 days after the second AZD1222 dose. The source is an adult who received the AZD1222 COVID-19 vaccine.

The chain carries TRBV24-1 and TRBJ2-2; D is undetermined. The CDR3 length is 13 residues. CDR1 KGHDR and CDR2 SFDVKD come from the germline V gene. Trimming stripped 3 bases from V and 0 bases from J, with 1 base between. Written as DNA, the CDR3 is TGTGCCACCAGTGATCCGAACACCGGGGAGCTGTTTTTT. Its translation: CATSDPNTGELFF.

The chain has TRBV7-3 and TRBJ2-3; D call uncertain. Trimming left V 5 bases short and J 1 base short, with 16 bases between. Germline lookup yields CDR1 SGHTA and CDR2 FQGTGA. The CDR3 is made up of 16 amino acids. The CDR3 DNA reads TGTGCCAGCAGCCCTAATCAAGGTGGCCGCACAGATACGCAGTATTTT. It yields the protein CASSPNQGGRTDTQYF.

As regards this clone: At one end, the junction sequence differs from germline, possibly due to a read error. The chain uses TRBV5-5 and TRBJ1-4, with D perhaps matching TRBD1 (6 bases). The CDR3 has 14 residues. In germline, CDR1 is SGHKS, CDR2 YYEKEE (reference sequence). The CDR3 loop reads CASSLDSTNEKLFF. The CDR3 coding sequence is TGTGCCAGCAGTTTGGACAGTACTAATGAAAAACTGTTTTTT.